A selection of T cell receptor beta chains follows, all from one sample in a study of T cells in localized non-small cell lung cancer. The table came from immunoSEQ multiplex PCR; TCRdb's copy has only in-frame clones and leaves some out. The table has over 25,000 clones, 80% to 95% seen once. This specimen consisted of peripheral blood, obtained before any cancer treatment. These receptors originate from a female donor at least 60 years old with stage I lung adenocarcinoma. The CDR3 runs from the conserved cysteine through the conserved F or W. The order of the fields is clone size, J gene, V gene, D gene, CDR3 DNA, CDR3 protein. D genes are given only for firm matches. The size of a clone is reported for some rows only, either as once, few or many, or as a class for expanded clones.

clone_size: -; j_call: TRBJ1-3; v_call: TRBV6-1; d_call: -; cdr3_nt: TGTGCCAGCGGGGTGAGCTCTGGAAACACCATATATTTT; cdr3_aa: CASGVSSGNTIYF
clone_size: -; j_call: TRBJ1-1; v_call: TRBV10-1; d_call: -; cdr3_nt: TGCGCCAGCAGTGAGTCACGGGGGTCGACTGAAGCTTTCTTT; cdr3_aa: CASSESRGSTEAFF
clone_size: -; j_call: TRBJ2-7; v_call: TRBV15; d_call: -; cdr3_nt: TGTGCCACCAGCAGCCGCTCCTACGAGCAGTACTTC; cdr3_aa: CATSSRSYEQYF
clone_size: -; j_call: TRBJ2-5; v_call: TRBV13; d_call: TRBD2; cdr3_nt: TGTGCCAGCAGCTTACCGGGGGGAGAGACCCAGTACTTC; cdr3_aa: CASSLPGGETQYF
clone_size: -; j_call: TRBJ2-1; v_call: TRBV5-6; d_call: TRBD1; cdr3_nt: TGTGCCAGCAGCCGGTACAGGGGAGAGTACAATGAGCAGTTCTTC; cdr3_aa: CASSRYRGEYNEQFF
clone_size: -; j_call: TRBJ1-4; v_call: TRBV6-1; d_call: -; cdr3_nt: TGTGCCAGCAGTGAAGGATATCGTTCGGAAAAACTGTTTTTT; cdr3_aa: CASSEGYRSEKLFF
clone_size: -; j_call: TRBJ2-5; v_call: TRBV9; d_call: -; cdr3_nt: TGTGCCAGCAGCGTAGCCCCGCTTGGTGACCAAGAGACCCAGTACTTC; cdr3_aa: CASSVAPLGDQETQYF
clone_size: -; j_call: TRBJ2-1; v_call: TRBV28; d_call: -; cdr3_nt: TGTGCCAGCAGGACTGACAATGAGCAGTTCTTC; cdr3_aa: CASRTDNEQFF
clone_size: -; j_call: TRBJ2-3; v_call: TRBV11-3; d_call: TRBD2; cdr3_nt: TGTGCCAGCAGCTTTGCCATAGCGGGGGCCACAGATACGCAGTATTTT; cdr3_aa: CASSFAIAGATDTQYF
clone_size: -; j_call: TRBJ2-6; v_call: TRBV19; d_call: TRBD1; cdr3_nt: TGTGCCAGTAGTCCGGGACAGATTGGGGCCAACGTCCTGACTTTC; cdr3_aa: CASSPGQIGANVLTF
clone_size: -; j_call: TRBJ1-3; v_call: TRBV6-1; d_call: -; cdr3_nt: TGTGCCAGCAGTGAGGCAGGCCCTTTAGGAAACACCATATATTTT; cdr3_aa: CASSEAGPLGNTIYF
clone_size: -; j_call: TRBJ2-7; v_call: TRBV5-4; d_call: -; cdr3_nt: TGTGCCAGCAGCCCTACGAGGGGGGACGAGCAGTACTTC; cdr3_aa: CASSPTRGDEQYF
clone_size: once; j_call: TRBJ1-2; v_call: TRBV7-2; d_call: -; cdr3_nt: TGTGCCAGCAGCCCCGAGGGGGGGGCGAGGGGAGGCTACACCTTC; cdr3_aa: CASSPEGGARGGYTF
clone_size: -; j_call: TRBJ1-1; v_call: TRBV6-1; d_call: TRBD1; cdr3_nt: TGTGCCAGCAGCTGGGACAGGGAAACTGAAGCTTTCTTT; cdr3_aa: CASSWDRETEAFF
clone_size: once; j_call: TRBJ1-2; v_call: TRBV25-1; d_call: TRBD1; cdr3_nt: TGTGCCAGCAGTGAATTAGGGACAGACTATGGCTACACCTTC; cdr3_aa: CASSELGTDYGYTF
clone_size: -; j_call: TRBJ2-7; v_call: TRBV6-5; d_call: TRBD1; cdr3_nt: TGTGCCAGCAGCGGGACAGGGGTACCTGGCGAGCAGTACTTC; cdr3_aa: CASSGTGVPGEQYF
clone_size: -; j_call: TRBJ2-7; v_call: TRBV14; d_call: -; cdr3_nt: TGTGCCAGCAGCCAATATGGCAGCACCTACGAGCAGTACTTC; cdr3_aa: CASSQYGSTYEQYF
clone_size: -; j_call: TRBJ2-7; v_call: TRBV5-4; d_call: TRBD2; cdr3_nt: TGTGCCAGCAGCTCTCAAGCGGGGGGGGCCTACGAGCAGTACTTC; cdr3_aa: CASSSQAGGAYEQYF
clone_size: -; j_call: TRBJ2-5; v_call: TRBV11-3; d_call: -; cdr3_nt: TGTGCCAGCACTCCCACACGAACTCAAGAGACCCAGTACTTC; cdr3_aa: CASTPTRTQETQYF
clone_size: -; j_call: TRBJ2-3; v_call: TRBV18; d_call: -; cdr3_nt: TGTGCCAGCTCACCACTAACTCGGAGCACAGATACGCAGTATTTT; cdr3_aa: CASSPLTRSTDTQYF
clone_size: -; j_call: TRBJ2-5; v_call: TRBV4-1; d_call: -; cdr3_nt: TGCGCCAGCAGCCAAGATTTGTCGGCCCGCCGTATCCAGTACTTC; cdr3_aa: CASSQDLSARRIQYF
clone_size: -; j_call: TRBJ2-5; v_call: TRBV10-3; d_call: -; cdr3_nt: TGTGCCATCAGTGGCCGGACAGACCAAGAGACCCAGTACTTC; cdr3_aa: CAISGRTDQETQYF
clone_size: -; j_call: TRBJ1-1; v_call: TRBV2; d_call: -; cdr3_nt: TGTGCCAGTGAGAGGGGGACTGCCGCCCCGGTGAACACTGAAGCTTTCTTT; cdr3_aa: CASERGTAAPVNTEAFF
clone_size: -; j_call: TRBJ1-1; v_call: TRBV5-1; d_call: -; cdr3_nt: TGCGCCAGCAGCTTGACAACCGTCACTGAAGCTTTCTTT; cdr3_aa: CASSLTTVTEAFF
clone_size: -; j_call: TRBJ1-5; v_call: TRBV7-9; d_call: -; cdr3_nt: TGTGCCAGCAGCCTTGAGATGGGGCAGCCCCAGCATTTT; cdr3_aa: CASSLEMGQPQHF
clone_size: -; j_call: TRBJ2-5; v_call: TRBV7-2; d_call: TRBD1; cdr3_nt: TGTGCCAGCAGCTTAGATGGCAGGGGGCCGGAGACCCAGTACTTC; cdr3_aa: CASSLDGRGPETQYF
clone_size: -; j_call: TRBJ2-2; v_call: TRBV2; d_call: -; cdr3_nt: TGTGCCAGCAGTCTTAAGAACACCGGGGAGCTGTTTTTT; cdr3_aa: CASSLKNTGELFF
clone_size: -; j_call: TRBJ1-2; v_call: TRBV4-3; d_call: -; cdr3_nt: TGCGCCAGCAGCCAAGATTCATCATCGGCGGGACACGGCTACACCTTC; cdr3_aa: CASSQDSSSAGHGYTF
clone_size: -; j_call: TRBJ2-1; v_call: TRBV11-3; d_call: TRBD2; cdr3_nt: TGTGCCAGCAGCGATAGCGGGGCTTCCTACAATGAGCAGTTCTTC; cdr3_aa: CASSDSGASYNEQFF
clone_size: -; j_call: TRBJ2-4; v_call: TRBV7-9; d_call: TRBD2; cdr3_nt: TGTGCCAGCAGCTTACCCATGGCGGGGGATGGGATTCAGTACTTC; cdr3_aa: CASSLPMAGDGIQYF
clone_size: -; j_call: TRBJ2-3; v_call: TRBV5-1; d_call: TRBD2; cdr3_nt: TGCGCCAGCAGCTTAGATAGGGTACCGGGACTAGCGGGGGGGATTGATACGCAGTATTTT; cdr3_aa: CASSLDRVPGLAGGIDTQYF